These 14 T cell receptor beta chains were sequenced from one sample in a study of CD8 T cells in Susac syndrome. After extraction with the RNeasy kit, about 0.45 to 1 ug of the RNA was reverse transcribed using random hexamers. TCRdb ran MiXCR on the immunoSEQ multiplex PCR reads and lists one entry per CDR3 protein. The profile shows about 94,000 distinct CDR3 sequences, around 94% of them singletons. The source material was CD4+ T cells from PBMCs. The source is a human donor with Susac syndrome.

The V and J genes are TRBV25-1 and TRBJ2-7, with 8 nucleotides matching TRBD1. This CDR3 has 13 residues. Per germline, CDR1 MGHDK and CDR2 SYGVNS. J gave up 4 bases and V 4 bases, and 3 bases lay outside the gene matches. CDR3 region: CASSAGTGYEQYF. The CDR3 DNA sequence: TGTGCCAGCAGTGCCGGGACAGGATACGAGCAGTACTTC.

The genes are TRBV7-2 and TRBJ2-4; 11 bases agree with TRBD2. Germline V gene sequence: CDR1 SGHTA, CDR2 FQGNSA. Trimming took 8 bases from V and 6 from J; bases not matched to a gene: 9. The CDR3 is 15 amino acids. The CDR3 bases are TGTGCCAGCTCCCTCCGGACTAGCGGGCCAAACATTCAGTACTTC. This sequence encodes CASSLRTSGPNIQYF.

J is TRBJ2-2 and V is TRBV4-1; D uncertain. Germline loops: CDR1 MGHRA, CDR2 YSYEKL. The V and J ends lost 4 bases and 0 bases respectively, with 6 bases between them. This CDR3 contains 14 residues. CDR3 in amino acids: CASSLQTNTGELFF. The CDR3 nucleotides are TGCGCCAGCAGCCTTCAAACGAACACCGGGGAGCTGTTTTTT.

As DNA, the CDR3 is TGTGCCAGCAGTTTAACAGCAGATAATTCACCCCTCCACTTT. It specifies CASSLTADNSPLHF. V usage is TRBV27 and J usage is TRBJ1-6; the D is unclear. CDR3 length equals 14 residues. Looked up from germline, CDR1 is MNHEY and CDR2 is SMNVEV (reference sequence). The V and J ends lost 2 bases and 5 bases respectively, with 7 bases between them.

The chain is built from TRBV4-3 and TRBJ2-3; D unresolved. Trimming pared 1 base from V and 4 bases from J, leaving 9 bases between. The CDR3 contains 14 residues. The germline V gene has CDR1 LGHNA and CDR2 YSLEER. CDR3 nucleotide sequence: TGCGCCAGCAGCCAAGGGCAGCCTCCAGATACGCAGTATTTT. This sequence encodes CASSQGQPPDTQYF.

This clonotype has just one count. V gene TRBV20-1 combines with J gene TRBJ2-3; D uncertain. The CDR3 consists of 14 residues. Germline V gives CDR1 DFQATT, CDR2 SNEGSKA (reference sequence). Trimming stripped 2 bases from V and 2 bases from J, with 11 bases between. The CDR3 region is CSARSPVSTDTQYF. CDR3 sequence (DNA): TGCAGTGCTAGAAGTCCGGTCTCCACAGATACGCAGTATTTT.

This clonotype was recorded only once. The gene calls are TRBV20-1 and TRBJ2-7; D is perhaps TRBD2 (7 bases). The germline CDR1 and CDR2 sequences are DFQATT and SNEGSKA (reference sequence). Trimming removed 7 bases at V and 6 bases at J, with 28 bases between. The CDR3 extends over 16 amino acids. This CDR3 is CSGHGGGSGPRGEQYF. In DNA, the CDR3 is TGCAGTGGGCATGGGGGGGGCTCGGGTCCCCGAGGCGAGCAGTACTTC.

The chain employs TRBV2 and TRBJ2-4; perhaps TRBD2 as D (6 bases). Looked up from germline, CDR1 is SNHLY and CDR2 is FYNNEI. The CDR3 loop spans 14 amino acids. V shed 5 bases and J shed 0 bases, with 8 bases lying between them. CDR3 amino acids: CASSSRGAKNIQYF. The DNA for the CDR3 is TGTGCCAGCAGTTCGCGGGGAGCCAAAAACATTCAGTACTTC.

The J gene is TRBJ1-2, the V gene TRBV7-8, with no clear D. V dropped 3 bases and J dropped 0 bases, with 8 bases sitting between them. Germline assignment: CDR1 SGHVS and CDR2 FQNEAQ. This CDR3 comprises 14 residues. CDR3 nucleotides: TGTGCCAGCAGCTTGCAGCTCACTAACTATGGCTACACCTTC. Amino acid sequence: CASSLQLTNYGYTF.

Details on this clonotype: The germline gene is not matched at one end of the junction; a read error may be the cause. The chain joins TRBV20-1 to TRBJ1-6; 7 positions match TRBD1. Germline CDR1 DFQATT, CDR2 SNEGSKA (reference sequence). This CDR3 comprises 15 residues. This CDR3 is CSAGARQGDKSPLHF. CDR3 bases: TGCAGTGCGGGTGCTAGACAGGGAGATAAGTCACCCCTCCACTTT.

This chain's CDR3 is CASTRSGDEQFF. In DNA form, the CDR3 reads TGTGCCAGCACTCGTTCGGGCGATGAGCAGTTCTTC. This chain uses TRBV9 with TRBJ2-1; D call uncertain. Germline V CDR1 and CDR2: SGDLS, YYNGEE. CDR3 length equals 12 residues. Trimming took off 6 bases at V and 8 bases at J, with 12 bases between the two ends.

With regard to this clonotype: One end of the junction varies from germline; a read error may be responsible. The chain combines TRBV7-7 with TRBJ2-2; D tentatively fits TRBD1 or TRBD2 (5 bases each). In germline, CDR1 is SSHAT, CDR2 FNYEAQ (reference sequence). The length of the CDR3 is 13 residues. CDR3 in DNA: TGTGCTAGCAGCTTAGGGGAGACCGGGGAGCTGTTTTTT. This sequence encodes CASSLGETGELFF.

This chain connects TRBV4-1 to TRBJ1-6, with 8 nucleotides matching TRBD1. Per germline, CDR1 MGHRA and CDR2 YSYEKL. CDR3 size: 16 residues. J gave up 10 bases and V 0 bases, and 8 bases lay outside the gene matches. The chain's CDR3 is CASSQEVAGGQSPLHF. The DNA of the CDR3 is TGCGCCAGCAGCCAAGAAGTGGCAGGGGGCCAATCACCCCTCCACTTT.

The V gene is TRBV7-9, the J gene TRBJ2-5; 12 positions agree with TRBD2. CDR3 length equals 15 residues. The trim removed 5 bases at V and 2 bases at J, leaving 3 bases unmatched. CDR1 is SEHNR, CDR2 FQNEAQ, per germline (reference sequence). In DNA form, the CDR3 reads TGTGCCAGCAGCAACACTAGCGGGGGGCAAGAGACCCAGTACTTC. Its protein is CASSNTSGGQETQYF.